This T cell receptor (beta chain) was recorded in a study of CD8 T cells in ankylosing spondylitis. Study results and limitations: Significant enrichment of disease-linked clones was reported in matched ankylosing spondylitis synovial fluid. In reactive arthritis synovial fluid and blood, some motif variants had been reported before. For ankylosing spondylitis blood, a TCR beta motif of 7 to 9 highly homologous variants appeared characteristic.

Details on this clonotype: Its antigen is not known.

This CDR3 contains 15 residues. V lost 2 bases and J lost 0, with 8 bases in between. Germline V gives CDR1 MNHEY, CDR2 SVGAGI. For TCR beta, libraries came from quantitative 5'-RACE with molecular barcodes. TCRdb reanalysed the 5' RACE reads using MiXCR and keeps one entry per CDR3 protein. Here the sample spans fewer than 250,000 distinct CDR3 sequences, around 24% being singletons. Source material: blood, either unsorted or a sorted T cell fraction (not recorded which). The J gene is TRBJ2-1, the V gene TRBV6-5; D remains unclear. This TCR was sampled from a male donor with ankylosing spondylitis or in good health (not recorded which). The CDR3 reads CASSYGPSSYNEQFF. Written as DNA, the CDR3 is TGTGCCAGCAGTTACGGGCCGAGCTCCTACAATGAGCAGTTCTTC.